Presented here are 25 T cell receptor beta chains from one specimen sequenced in a study of blood T cell repertoires in COVID-19 (dated by TCRdb to 2018 to 2020). The library came from the immunoSEQ multiplex PCR assay. This immuneACCESS table, as held by TCRdb, lists in-frame sequences with V and J called but not all clones. Of the missing ones, under half trace to an unresolved V gene in checked studies; the others have no known cause. Within this sample are approximately 97,000 clones, with over 70% of them counted one time only. Clones ranked in the top ten supply around 4.5% of the sample. Sequenced input: peripheral blood. All receptors come from a man in his sixties with acute or convalescent COVID-19.

The chain couples TRBV5-6 to TRBJ1-5; possibly TRBD1 for D (6 bases). This CDR3 is 16 amino acids long. The V end lost 3 bases, the J end lost 0 bases, and 13 bases lay between the germline ends. CDR1 is SGHDT and CDR2 is YYEEEE in the germline V gene. In nucleotides, the CDR3 is TGTGCCAGCAGCTCGACACACAGGGATAGCAATCAGCCCCAGCATTTT. This translates into CASSSTHRDSNQPQHF.

The chain employs TRBV6-6 and TRBJ1-5, with unresolved D. V lost 4 bases and J lost 6, with 7 bases in between. The length of the CDR3 is 12 residues. CDR1 is MNHNY, CDR2 SVGAGI, per germline (reference sequence). The CDR3 nucleotides are TGTGCCAGCAGTTCAGCAGGTCAGCCCCAGCATTTT. This gives the protein CASSSAGQPQHF.

The V call is TRBV11-3, the J call TRBJ2-4, with 9 positions matching TRBD2. The J segment lost 12 bases and the V segment lost 1 base, leaving 4 bases of the junction unmatched. Germline V CDR1 and CDR2: SGHNT, YENEEA. The CDR3 is 13 residues long. Here the CDR3 DNA reads TGTGCCAGCAGCTTAGGGCTAGCGGGAACTCAGTACTTC. Residues: CASSLGLAGTQYF.

This clone ranks as medium-sized. V and J are TRBV5-4 and TRBJ2-2; no reliable D call. V dropped 2 bases and J dropped 7 bases, with 12 bases sitting between them. The CDR3 sequence is 14 residues long. The germline V gene encodes CDR1 SGHNT and CDR2 YYREEE (reference sequence). CDR3 sequence reads: CASSLGVANGELFF. CDR3 sequence (DNA): TGTGCCAGCAGCTTAGGAGTAGCCAACGGGGAGCTGTTTTTT. The full variable domain, its missing parts supplied by reference TRBV5-4 and TRBJ2-2, is ETGVTQSPTHLIKTRGQQVTLRCSSQSGHNTVSWYQQALGQGPQFIFQYYREEENGRGNFPPRFSGLQFPNYSSELNVNALELDDSALYLCASSLGVANGELFFGEGSRLTVL.

This chain uses TRBV9 with TRBJ2-1, with TRBD1 as a possible D gene (5 bases). Germline loops: CDR1 SGDLS, CDR2 YYNGEE. CDR3 size: 16 residues. V was cut by 0 bases and J by 6 bases, with 16 bases left in between. The CDR3 nucleotides read TGTGCCAGCAGCGTAGAATCAGGGTTCTCTGGCAATGAGCAGTTCTTC. It is translated as CASSVESGFSGNEQFF.

This chain links TRBV28 with TRBJ2-5, with 8 bases aligning to TRBD1. Looked up from germline, CDR1 is MDHEN and CDR2 is SYDVKM. The CDR3 has 15 residues. V was clipped by 6 bases and J by 1 base; unmatched bases: 7. The CDR3 DNA sequence: TGTGCCAGCAGGGCACCCGGGACAGGCCAAGAGACCCAGTACTTC. Its translation is CASRAPGTGQETQYF.

This chain connects TRBV19 to TRBJ1-2; TRBD1 matches 7 bases. The CDR3 has 17 residues. Germline V gene data show CDR1 as LNHDA and CDR2 as SQIVND (reference sequence). Losses at the gene ends were 6 bases for V and 3 bases for J; bases not matched to a gene: 16. The CDR3 sequence is CASRLQGLRFKDYGYTF. Here the CDR3 DNA reads TGTGCCAGTAGACTACAGGGGCTTCGATTTAAGGACTATGGCTACACCTTC.

There are a few counts of this clone. This sequence joins TRBV6-5 and TRBJ2-7, with TRBD2 identical over 7 bases. The germline gives CDR1 MNHEY, CDR2 SVGAGI. The CDR3 contains 13 residues. The trim removed 6 bases at V and 0 bases at J, leaving 2 bases unmatched. This CDR3 is CASRRGSSYEQYF. In DNA form, the CDR3 reads TGTGCCAGCAGGCGGGGGAGCTCCTACGAGCAGTACTTC.

This chain joins TRBV5-1 and TRBJ2-2; a weak D match, TRBD1 (5 bases). V lost 1 base and J 6 bases, leaving 13 bases between the germline ends. CDR3 length: 15 amino acids. Germline assignment: CDR1 SGHRS and CDR2 YFSETQ. CDR3 DNA: TGCGCCAGCAGCTTGTGGTCAGGGTCGCCCGGGGAGCTGTTTTTT. Its protein is CASSLWSGSPGELFF.

The rearrangement links TRBV18 to TRBJ2-6; D is possibly TRBD1 (6 bases). Germline CDR1 KGHSH, CDR2 LQKENI. This CDR3 is built from 15 residues. The V end was cut by 3 bases, the J end by 2 bases, with 8 bases between. In DNA form, the CDR3 reads TGTGCCAGCTCACCTAAGGGGGCTGGGGCCAACGTCCTGACTTTC. Translation gives CASSPKGAGANVLTF.

J is TRBJ1-2 and V is TRBV6-5; TRBD1 matches at 9 bases. This CDR3 has 15 residues. Trimming removed 1 base from V and 8 bases from J; junction bases left unmatched: 8. Germline CDR1 MNHEY, CDR2 SVGAGI. The CDR3 coding sequence is TGTGCCAGCAGTTACTTGCCGGGACAGGGTGTAGGCTACACCTTC. It yields the protein CASSYLPGQGVGYTF.

The chain employs TRBV19 and TRBJ2-7; 10 bases map to TRBD2. The germline V gene has CDR1 LNHDA and CDR2 SQIVND (reference sequence). The CDR3 length is 16 residues. Trimming cost V 6 bases and J 2 bases; bases outside gene matches: 10. CDR3 sequence reads: CASSPTLAGEAYEQYF. CDR3 sequence (DNA): TGTGCCAGTAGCCCAACTCTAGCGGGAGAGGCCTACGAGCAGTACTTC.

The chain is built from TRBV18 and TRBJ1-3; unclear D gene. This CDR3 spans 12 amino acids. Germline V CDR1 and CDR2: KGHSH, LQKENI. Trimming took off 2 bases at V and 6 bases at J, with 5 bases between the two ends. The CDR3 sequence: CASSPSENTIYF. CDR3 sequence (DNA): TGTGCCAGCTCACCAAGCGAAAACACCATATATTTT.

The chain combines TRBV5-1 with TRBJ2-3; 8 bases agree with TRBD1. Germline CDR1 and CDR2: SGHRS and YFSETQ. The CDR3 is 15 amino acids. V lost 4 bases, J lost 3 bases, and 7 bases stayed unmatched. The CDR3 loop reads CASSDTGGWTDTQYF. The CDR3, as DNA: TGCGCCAGCAGCGATACAGGGGGTTGGACAGATACGCAGTATTTT.

The V gene is TRBV6-5, the J gene TRBJ1-5; D perhaps matches TRBD1 (5 bases). This CDR3 is 14 amino acids long. The germline CDR1 and CDR2 sequences are MNHEY and SVGAGI. With 7 bases removed from V and 0 bases from J, the gap between germline ends came to 10 bases. This CDR3 reads CASMAGYSNQPQHF. CDR3 in DNA: TGTGCCAGCATGGCAGGGTATAGCAATCAGCCCCAGCATTTT.

CDR3 protein: CAIRGQGTTGELFF. For the CDR3, the DNA is TGTGCCATCAGAGGACAGGGTACCACCGGGGAGCTGTTTTTT. The V gene is TRBV10-3, the J gene TRBJ2-2, with TRBD1 matching over 8 bases. Germline V CDR1 and CDR2: ENHRY, SYGVKD. The CDR3 totals 14 residues. With V trimmed by 6 bases and J by 4 bases, 4 bases remained unmatched.

This clone showed up many times. The V and J genes are TRBV6-5 and TRBJ1-1; tentatively, D is TRBD1 (5 bases). V was clipped by 0 bases and J by 6 bases, with 11 bases between them. Germline lookup yields CDR1 MNHEY and CDR2 SVGAGI. CDR3 length: 14 amino acids. The CDR3 region is CASSYSQGSAEAFF. The CDR3 nucleotides read TGTGCCAGCAGTTACTCCCAGGGTTCCGCTGAAGCTTTCTTT.

The chain uses TRBV28 and TRBJ2-1; D is unclear. Germline CDR1 reads MDHEN; CDR2 reads SYDVKM. CDR3 length equals 11 residues. The V end lost 4 bases, the J end lost 8 bases, and 6 bases lay between the germline ends. Here the CDR3 reads CASSSPDEQFF. CDR3 sequence (DNA): TGTGCCAGCAGTTCCCCCGATGAGCAGTTCTTC. Using reference TRBV28 and TRBJ2-1 for the parts outside the CDR3, the full variable domain is DVKVTQSSRYLVKRTGEKVFLECVQDMDHENMFWYRQDPGLGLRLIYFSYDVKMKEKGDIPEGYSVSREKKERFSLILESASTNQTSMYLCASSSPDEQFFGPGTRLTVL.

The V gene is TRBV27, the J gene TRBJ1-1, with 10 bases identical to TRBD1. The CDR3 runs 15 residues. From germline, CDR1 is MNHEY and CDR2 SMNVEV (reference sequence). Trimming at V came to 5 bases and at J to 6 bases, leaving 9 bases not matched to a gene. CDR3 DNA: TGTGCCAGCAGTCCTTGGACAGGGGGTCTGTCTGAAGCTTTCTTT. It codes for CASSPWTGGLSEAFF.

The J gene is TRBJ1-3, the V gene TRBV6-4, with 7 bases aligning to TRBD1. The ends lost 4 bases at V and 4 bases at J; junction bases unmatched: 4. Germline-derived CDR1 and CDR2 are MRHNA and SNTAGT. This CDR3 region has 14 residues. The CDR3, as DNA: TGTGCCAGCAGTGTACAGGGGCGCGGAAACACCATATATTTT. This gives the protein CASSVQGRGNTIYF.

A few counts support this clone. The rearrangement uses TRBV7-8 and TRBJ2-1, with D hard to call. Trimming removed 1 base from V and 0 bases from J, with 10 bases in between. The germline V gene encodes CDR1 SGHVS and CDR2 FQNEAQ. CDR3 size: 16 residues. The CDR3 sequence is CASSLVGGISYNEQFF. DNA for the CDR3: TGTGCCAGCAGCTTAGTAGGCGGTATCTCCTACAATGAGCAGTTCTTC.

The V and J genes are TRBV30 and TRBJ2-1; possible D gene TRBD1, 6 bases. V gave up 7 bases and J gave up 3 bases, with 16 bases separating them. This CDR3 region has 14 residues. From germline, CDR1 is GTSNPN and CDR2 SVGIG (reference sequence). The CDR3: CAFEDSHGYNEQFF. DNA for the CDR3: TGTGCCTTCGAGGACAGTCATGGCTACAATGAGCAGTTCTTC. Using reference TRBV30 and TRBJ2-1 for the parts outside the CDR3, the full variable domain is SQTIHQWPATLVQPVGSPLSLECTVEGTSNPNLYWYRQAAGRGLQLLFYSVGIGQISSEVPQNLSASRPQDRQFILSSKKLLLSDSGFYLCAFEDSHGYNEQFFGPGTRLTVL.

V and J are TRBV29-1 and TRBJ2-2; TRBD1 aligns across 11 bases. The junction had 9 bases not matched to a gene; V was cut back by 7 bases and J by 5 bases. The germline CDR1 and CDR2 sequences are SQVTM and ANQGSEA. The CDR3 contains 15 residues. In DNA form, the CDR3 reads TGCAGCGGGAGAGGGACAGGGGGAAGGACCGGGGAGCTGTTTTTT. Its protein product is CSGRGTGGRTGELFF.

This clone turned up a few times. The chain employs TRBV5-6 and TRBJ2-3; no definite D call. V lost 0 bases and J lost 2, with 13 bases in between. The CDR3 totals 16 residues. The germline V gene encodes CDR1 SGHDT and CDR2 YYEEEE. The CDR3 nucleotides are TGTGCCAGCAGCTTGGACCTAGGCCCTCCCACAGATACGCAGTATTTT. Translated: CASSLDLGPPTDTQYF.

The rearrangement joins TRBV20-1 to TRBJ1-1; no reliable D call. Germline CDR1 reads DFQATT; CDR2 reads SNEGSKA (reference sequence). The CDR3 covers 11 residues. Between the trimmed V and J ends, which lost 5 bases and 7 bases, there was a span of 11 bases. In nucleotides, the CDR3 is TGCAGTGCTTCCGGGAACGATGAAGCTTTCTTT. Translation gives CSASGNDEAFF.